This T cell receptor (beta chain) was observed in a study of molecular identifiers for immune sequencing clone quantification. The study, taken as a whole, reports: Beyond 20 RNA copies, clones held over 98% of effector molecules, compared with under 1% in naive cells.

Comment on this clonotype: The antigen is undetermined.

Trimming left V 5 bases short and J 6 bases short, with 17 bases between. In germline, CDR1 is SEHNR, CDR2 FQNEAQ (reference sequence). The CDR3 consists of 14 residues. Sorted cell numbers of roughly 17,000 to 1,000,000, with 10%, 30% or 50% RNA, served as input for naive CD8 libraries. Previously published methods and listed TCR primers were used for the bulk TCR libraries. TCRdb itself ran the PCR reads through MiXCR, one entry per CDR3 protein. The sample contains 250,000 to 350,000 distinct CDR3 sequences, 20% to 25% of which appear only once. The chain is built from TRBV7-9 and TRBJ2-7; perhaps TRBD2 as D (5 bases). Sample: naive CD8+ T cells from blood, with Jurkat cell RNA spiked in. As to subset: FACS-sorted CD8+CD4-CCR7+CD45RA+ naive T cells. The source is a human donor in good health. Some libraries in this study had Jurkat cell RNA spiked in. As DNA, the CDR3 is TGTGCCAGCAGCCAGACGGGGTCTGAGGTCGAGCAGTACTTC. This translates into CASSQTGSEVEQYF.